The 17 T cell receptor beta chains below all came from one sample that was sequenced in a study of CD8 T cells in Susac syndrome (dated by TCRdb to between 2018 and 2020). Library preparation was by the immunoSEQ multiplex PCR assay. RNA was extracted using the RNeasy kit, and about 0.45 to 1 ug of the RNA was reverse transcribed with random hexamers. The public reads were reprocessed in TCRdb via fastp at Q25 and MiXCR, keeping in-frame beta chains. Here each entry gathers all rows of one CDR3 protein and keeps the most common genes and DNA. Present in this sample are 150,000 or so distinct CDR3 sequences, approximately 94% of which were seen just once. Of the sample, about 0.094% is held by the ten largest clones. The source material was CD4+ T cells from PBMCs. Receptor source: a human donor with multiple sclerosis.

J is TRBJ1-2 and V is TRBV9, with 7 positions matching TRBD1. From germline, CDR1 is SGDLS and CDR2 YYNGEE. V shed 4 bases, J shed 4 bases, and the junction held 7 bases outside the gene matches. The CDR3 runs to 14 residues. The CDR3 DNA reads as TGTGCCAGCAGCCCGGGGGGGACAGCCTATGGCTACACCTTC. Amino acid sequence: CASSPGGTAYGYTF.

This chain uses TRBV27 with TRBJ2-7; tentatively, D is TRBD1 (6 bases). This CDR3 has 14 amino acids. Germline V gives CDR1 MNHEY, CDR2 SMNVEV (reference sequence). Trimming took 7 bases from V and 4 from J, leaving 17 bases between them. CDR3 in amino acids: CASNSQGPLYEQYF. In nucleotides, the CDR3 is TGTGCCAGCAATTCCCAGGGGCCCCTTTACGAGCAGTACTTC.

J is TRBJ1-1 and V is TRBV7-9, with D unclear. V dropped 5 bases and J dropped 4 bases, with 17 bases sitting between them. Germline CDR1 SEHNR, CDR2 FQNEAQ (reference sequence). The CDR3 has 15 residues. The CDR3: CASSPTTGRGTEAFF. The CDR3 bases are TGTGCCAGCAGCCCCACGACTGGACGGGGCACTGAAGCTTTCTTT. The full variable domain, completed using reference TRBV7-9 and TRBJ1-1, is DTGVSQNPRHKITKRGQNVTFRCDPISEHNRLYWYRQTLGQGPEFLTYFQNEAQLEKSRLLSDRFSAERPKGSFSTLEIQRTEQGDSAMYLCASSPTTGRGTEAFFGQGTRLTVV.

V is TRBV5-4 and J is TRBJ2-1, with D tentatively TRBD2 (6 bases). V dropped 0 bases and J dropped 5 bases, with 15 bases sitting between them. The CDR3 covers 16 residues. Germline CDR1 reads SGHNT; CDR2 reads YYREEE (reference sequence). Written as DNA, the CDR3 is TGTGCCAGCAGCTTGGGGATCTGGGGGGAAAACAATGAGCAGTTCTTC. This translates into CASSLGIWGENNEQFF.

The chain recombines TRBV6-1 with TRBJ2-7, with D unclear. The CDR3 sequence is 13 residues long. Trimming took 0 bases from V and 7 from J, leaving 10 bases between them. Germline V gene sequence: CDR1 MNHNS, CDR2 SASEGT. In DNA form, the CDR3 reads TGTGCCAGCAGTGAAGCGAGGTTCGGGGAGCAGTACTTC. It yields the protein CASSEARFGEQYF.

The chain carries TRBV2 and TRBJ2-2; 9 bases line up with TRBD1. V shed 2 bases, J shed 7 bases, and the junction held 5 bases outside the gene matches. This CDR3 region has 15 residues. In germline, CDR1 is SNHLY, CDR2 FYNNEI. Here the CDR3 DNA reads TGTGCCAGCAGTGAATTAGGGACAGGGATCGGGGAGCTGTTTTTT. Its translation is CASSELGTGIGELFF.

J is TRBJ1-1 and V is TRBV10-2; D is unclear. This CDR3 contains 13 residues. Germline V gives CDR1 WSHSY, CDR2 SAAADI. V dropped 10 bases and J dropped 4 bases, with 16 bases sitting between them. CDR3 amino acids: CATYPGESTEAFF. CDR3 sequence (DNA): TGCGCCACCTACCCAGGAGAGAGCACTGAAGCTTTCTTT.

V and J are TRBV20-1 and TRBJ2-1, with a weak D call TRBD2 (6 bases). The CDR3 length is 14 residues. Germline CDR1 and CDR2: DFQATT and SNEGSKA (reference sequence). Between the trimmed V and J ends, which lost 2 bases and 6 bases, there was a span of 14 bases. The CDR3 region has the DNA TGCAGTGCTAGATCTCGCGGGGTGATCAATGAGCAGTTCTTC. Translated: CSARSRGVINEQFF.

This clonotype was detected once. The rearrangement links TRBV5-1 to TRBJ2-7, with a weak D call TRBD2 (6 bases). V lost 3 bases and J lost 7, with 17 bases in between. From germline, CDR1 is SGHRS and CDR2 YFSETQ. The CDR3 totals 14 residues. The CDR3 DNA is TGCGCCAGCAGCTCTCTGGGTCGGGCGGGAGAGCAGTACTTC. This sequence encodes CASSSLGRAGEQYF. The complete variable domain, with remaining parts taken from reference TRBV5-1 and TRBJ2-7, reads KAGVTQTPRYLIKTRGQQVTLSCSPISGHRSVSWYQQTPGQGLQFLFEYFSETQRNKGNFPGRFSGRQFSNSRSEMNVSTLELGDSALYLCASSSLGRAGEQYFGPGTRLTVT.

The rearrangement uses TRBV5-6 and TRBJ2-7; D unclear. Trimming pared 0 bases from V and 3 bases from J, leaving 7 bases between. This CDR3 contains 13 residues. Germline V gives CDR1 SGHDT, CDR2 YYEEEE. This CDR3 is CASSLAQIYEQYF. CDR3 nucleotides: TGTGCCAGCAGCTTGGCCCAGATCTACGAGCAGTACTTC.

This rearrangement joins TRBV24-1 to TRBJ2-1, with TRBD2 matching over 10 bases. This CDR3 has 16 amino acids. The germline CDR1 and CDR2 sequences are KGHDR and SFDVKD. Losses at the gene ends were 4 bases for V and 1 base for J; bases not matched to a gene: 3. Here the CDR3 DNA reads TGTGCCACCAGTGACTTTAGCGGGGGGTCCTACAATGAGCAGTTCTTC. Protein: CATSDFSGGSYNEQFF.

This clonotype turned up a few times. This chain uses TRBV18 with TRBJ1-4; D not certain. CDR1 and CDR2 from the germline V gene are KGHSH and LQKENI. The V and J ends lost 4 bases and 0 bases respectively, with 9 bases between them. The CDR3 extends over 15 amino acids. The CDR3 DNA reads TGTGCCAGCTCACGGTTGGGTGCAACTAATGAAAAACTGTTTTTT. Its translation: CASSRLGATNEKLFF. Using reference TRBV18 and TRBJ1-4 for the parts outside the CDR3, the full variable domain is NAGVMQNPRHLVRRRGQEARLRCSPMKGHSHVYWYRQLPEEGLKFMVYLQKENIIDESGMPKERFSAEFPKEGPSILRIQQVVRGDSAAYFCASSRLGATNEKLFFGSGTQLSVL.

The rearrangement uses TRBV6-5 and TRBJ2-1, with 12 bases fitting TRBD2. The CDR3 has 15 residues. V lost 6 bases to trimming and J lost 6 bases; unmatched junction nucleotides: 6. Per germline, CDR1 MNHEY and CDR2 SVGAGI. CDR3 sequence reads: CASSSLAGGSNEQFF. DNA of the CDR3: TGTGCCAGCAGCTCACTAGCGGGAGGATCCAATGAGCAGTTCTTC.

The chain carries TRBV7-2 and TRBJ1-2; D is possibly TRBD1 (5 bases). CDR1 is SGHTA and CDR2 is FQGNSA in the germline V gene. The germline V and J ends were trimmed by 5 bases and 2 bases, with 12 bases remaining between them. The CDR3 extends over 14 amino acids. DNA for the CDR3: TGTGCCAGCAGCACCCCGGGACGAAACTATGGCTACACCTTC. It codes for CASSTPGRNYGYTF.

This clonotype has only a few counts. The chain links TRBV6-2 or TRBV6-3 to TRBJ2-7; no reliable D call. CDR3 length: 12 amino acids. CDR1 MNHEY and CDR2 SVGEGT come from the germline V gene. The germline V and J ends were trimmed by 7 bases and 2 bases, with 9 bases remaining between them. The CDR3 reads CASKSVAYEQYF. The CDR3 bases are TGTGCCAGCAAGTCGGTGGCCTACGAGCAGTACTTC.

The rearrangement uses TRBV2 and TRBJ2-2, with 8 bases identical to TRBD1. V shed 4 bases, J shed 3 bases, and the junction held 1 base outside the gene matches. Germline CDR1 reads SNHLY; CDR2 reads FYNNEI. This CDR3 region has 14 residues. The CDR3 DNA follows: TGTGCCAGCAGTGGGACAGGGTACACCGGGGAGCTGTTTTTT. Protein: CASSGTGYTGELFF.

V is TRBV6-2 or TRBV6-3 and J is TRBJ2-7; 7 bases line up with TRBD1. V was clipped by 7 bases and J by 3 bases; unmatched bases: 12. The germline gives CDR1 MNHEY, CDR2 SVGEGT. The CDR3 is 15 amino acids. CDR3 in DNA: TGTGCCAGCACCTCACCTCGGACAGGAGACTACGAGCAGTACTTC. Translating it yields CASTSPRTGDYEQYF.